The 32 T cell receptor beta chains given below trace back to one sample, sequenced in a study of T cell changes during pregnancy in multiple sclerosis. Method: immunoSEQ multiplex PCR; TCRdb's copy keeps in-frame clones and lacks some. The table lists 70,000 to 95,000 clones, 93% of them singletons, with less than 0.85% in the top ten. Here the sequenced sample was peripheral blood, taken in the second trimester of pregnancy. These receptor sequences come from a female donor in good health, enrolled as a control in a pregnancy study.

As DNA, the CDR3 is TGTGCCAGCTCAACCCGACAGGGGCCCGAAGCTTTCTTT. As protein: CASSTRQGPEAFF. The chain uses TRBV18 and TRBJ1-1; 8 bases align to TRBD1. V lost 5 bases and J lost 8; bases outside the gene matches: 7. This CDR3 contains 13 residues. Germline V gene sequence: CDR1 KGHSH, CDR2 LQKENI.

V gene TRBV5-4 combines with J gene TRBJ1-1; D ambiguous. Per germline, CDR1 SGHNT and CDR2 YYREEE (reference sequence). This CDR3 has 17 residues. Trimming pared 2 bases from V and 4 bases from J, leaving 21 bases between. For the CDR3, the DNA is TGTGCCAGCAGCTTCGGGATGGCAGCAGTGGATCCCACTGAAGCTTTCTTT. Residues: CASSFGMAAVDPTEAFF.

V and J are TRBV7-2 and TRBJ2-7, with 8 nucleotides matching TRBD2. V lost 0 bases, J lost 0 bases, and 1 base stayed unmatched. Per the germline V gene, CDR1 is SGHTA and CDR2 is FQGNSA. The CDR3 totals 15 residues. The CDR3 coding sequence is TGTGCCAGCAGCTTAGCTAGCGGGGTCTCCTACGAGCAGTACTTC. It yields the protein CASSLASGVSYEQYF.

CDR3 residues: CASSHSYRVGTDTQYF. CDR3 nucleotides: TGTGCCAGCAGTCACTCTTACAGGGTCGGCACAGATACGCAGTATTTT. The chain carries TRBV9 and TRBJ2-3, with D possibly matching TRBD1 (6 bases). Between the trimmed V and J ends, which lost 5 bases and 1 base, there was a span of 17 bases. This CDR3 contains 16 residues. The germline gives CDR1 SGDLS, CDR2 YYNGEE.

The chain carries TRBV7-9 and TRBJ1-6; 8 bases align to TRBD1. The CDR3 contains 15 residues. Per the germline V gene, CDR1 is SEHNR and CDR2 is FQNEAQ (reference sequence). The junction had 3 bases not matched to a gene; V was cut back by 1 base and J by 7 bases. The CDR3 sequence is CASSLEPGGNSPLHF. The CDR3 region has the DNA TGTGCCAGCAGCTTAGAGCCAGGGGGCAATTCACCCCTCCACTTT.

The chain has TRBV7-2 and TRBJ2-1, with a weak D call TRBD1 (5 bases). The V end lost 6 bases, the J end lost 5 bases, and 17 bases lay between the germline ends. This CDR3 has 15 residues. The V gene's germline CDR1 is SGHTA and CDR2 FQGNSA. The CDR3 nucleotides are TGTGCCAGCAGTCCCCAGCCCACAGGAAACAATGAGCAGTTCTTC. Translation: CASSPQPTGNNEQFF. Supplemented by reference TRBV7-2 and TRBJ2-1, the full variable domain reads GAGVSQSPSNKVTEKGKDVELRCDPISGHTALYWYRQSLGQGLEFLIYFQGNSAPDKSGLPSDRFSAERTGGSVSTLTIQRTQQEDSAVYLCASSPQPTGNNEQFFGPGTRLTVL.

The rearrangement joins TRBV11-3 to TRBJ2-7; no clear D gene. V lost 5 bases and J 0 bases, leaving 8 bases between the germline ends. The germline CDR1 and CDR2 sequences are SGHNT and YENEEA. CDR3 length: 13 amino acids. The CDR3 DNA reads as TGTGCCAGCAGCCCCATGAGCTCCTACGAGCAGTACTTC. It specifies CASSPMSSYEQYF.

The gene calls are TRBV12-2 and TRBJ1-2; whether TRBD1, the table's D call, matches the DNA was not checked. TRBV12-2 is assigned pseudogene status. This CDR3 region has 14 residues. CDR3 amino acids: CASRLAVRGDGYTF. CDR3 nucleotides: TGTGCAAGTCGCTTAGCGGTCAGGGGCGATGGCTACACCTTC.

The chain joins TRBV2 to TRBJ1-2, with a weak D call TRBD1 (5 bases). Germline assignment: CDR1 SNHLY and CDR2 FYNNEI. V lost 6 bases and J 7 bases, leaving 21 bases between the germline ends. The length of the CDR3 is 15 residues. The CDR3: CASRIRSGVQGGYTF. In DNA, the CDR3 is TGTGCCAGCAGGATACGATCGGGGGTTCAGGGTGGCTACACCTTC.

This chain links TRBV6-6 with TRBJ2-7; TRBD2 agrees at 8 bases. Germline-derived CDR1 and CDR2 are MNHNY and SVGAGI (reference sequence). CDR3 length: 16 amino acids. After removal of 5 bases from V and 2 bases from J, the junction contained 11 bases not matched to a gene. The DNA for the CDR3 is TGTGCCAGCAGTCTAACGAGAAGCGGGGGTACCTACGAGCAGTACTTC. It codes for CASSLTRSGGTYEQYF.

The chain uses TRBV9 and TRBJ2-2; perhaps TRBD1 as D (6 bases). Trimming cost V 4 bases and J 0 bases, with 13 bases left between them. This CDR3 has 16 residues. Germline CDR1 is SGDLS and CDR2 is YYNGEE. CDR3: CASSPRTVPNTGELFF. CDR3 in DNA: TGTGCCAGCAGCCCCCGGACAGTCCCGAACACCGGGGAGCTGTTTTTT.

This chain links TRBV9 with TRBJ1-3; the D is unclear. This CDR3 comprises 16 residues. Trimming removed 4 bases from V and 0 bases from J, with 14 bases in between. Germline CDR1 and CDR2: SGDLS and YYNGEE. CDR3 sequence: CASSFERASSGNTIYF. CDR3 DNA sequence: TGTGCCAGCAGCTTCGAGCGGGCGAGCTCTGGAAACACCATATATTTT.

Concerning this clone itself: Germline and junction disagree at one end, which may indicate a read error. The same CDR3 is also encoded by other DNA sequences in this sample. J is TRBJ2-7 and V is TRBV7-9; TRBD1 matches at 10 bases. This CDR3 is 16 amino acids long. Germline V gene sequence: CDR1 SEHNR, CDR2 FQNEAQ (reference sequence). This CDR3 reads CASSQSTGGDYYEQYF. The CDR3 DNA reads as TGTGCCAGCAGCCAATCGACAGGGGGCGACTACTACGAGCAGTACTTT.

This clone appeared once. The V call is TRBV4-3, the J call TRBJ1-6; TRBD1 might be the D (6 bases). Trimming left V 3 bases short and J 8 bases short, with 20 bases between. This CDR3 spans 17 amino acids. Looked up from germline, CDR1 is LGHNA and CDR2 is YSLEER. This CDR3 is CASSHRGGVRRDSPLHF. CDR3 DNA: TGCGCCAGCAGCCACAGGGGAGGGGTAAGGAGGGATTCACCCCTCCACTTT.

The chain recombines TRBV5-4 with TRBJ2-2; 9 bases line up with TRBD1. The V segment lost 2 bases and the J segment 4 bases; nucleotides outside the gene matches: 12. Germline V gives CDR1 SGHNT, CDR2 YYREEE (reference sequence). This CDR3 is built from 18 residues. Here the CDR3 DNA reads TGTGCCAGCAGCTTTCAACTAAACAGGGGGCATGTCACCGGGGAGCTGTTTTTT. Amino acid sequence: CASSFQLNRGHVTGELFF.

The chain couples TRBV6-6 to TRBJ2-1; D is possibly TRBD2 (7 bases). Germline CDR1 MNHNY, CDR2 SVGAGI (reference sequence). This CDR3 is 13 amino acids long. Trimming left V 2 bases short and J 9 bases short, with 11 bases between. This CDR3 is CASSYRGGFEQFF. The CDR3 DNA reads TGTGCCAGCAGTTACCGCGGGGGCTTTGAGCAGTTCTTC.

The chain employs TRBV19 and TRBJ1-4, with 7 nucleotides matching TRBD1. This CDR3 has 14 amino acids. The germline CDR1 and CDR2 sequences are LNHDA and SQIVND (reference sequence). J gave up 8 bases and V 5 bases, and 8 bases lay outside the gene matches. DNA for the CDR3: TGTGCCAGTAGTTATGGACAGGCTGGAGAAAAACTGTTTTTT. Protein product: CASSYGQAGEKLFF.

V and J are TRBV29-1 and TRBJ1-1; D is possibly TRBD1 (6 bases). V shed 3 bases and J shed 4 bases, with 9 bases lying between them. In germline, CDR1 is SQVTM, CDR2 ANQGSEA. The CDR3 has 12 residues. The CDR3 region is CSVEGARTEAFF. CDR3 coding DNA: TGCAGCGTTGAGGGGGCGCGCACTGAAGCTTTCTTT. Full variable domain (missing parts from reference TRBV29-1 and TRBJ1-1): SAVISQKPSRDICQRGTSLTIQCQVDSQVTMMFWYRQQPGQSLTLIATANQGSEATYESGFVIDKFPISRPNLTFSTLTVSNMSPEDSSIYLCSVEGARTEAFFGQGTRLTVV.

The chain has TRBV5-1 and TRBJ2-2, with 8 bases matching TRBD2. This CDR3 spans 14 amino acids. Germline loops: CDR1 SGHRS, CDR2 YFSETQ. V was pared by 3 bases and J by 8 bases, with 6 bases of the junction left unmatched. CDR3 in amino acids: CASSSGGGRGELFF. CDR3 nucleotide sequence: TGCGCCAGCAGCTCCGGGGGGGGCCGAGGGGAGCTGTTTTTT. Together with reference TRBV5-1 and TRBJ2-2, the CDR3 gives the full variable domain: KAGVTQTPRYLIKTRGQQVTLSCSPISGHRSVSWYQQTPGQGLQFLFEYFSETQRNKGNFPGRFSGRQFSNSRSEMNVSTLELGDSALYLCASSSGGGRGELFFGEGSRLTVL.

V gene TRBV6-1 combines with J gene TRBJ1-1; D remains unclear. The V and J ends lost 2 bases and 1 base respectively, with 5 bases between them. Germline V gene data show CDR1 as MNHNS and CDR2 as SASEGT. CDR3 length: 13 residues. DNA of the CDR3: TGTGCCAGCAGTGAACTGTCGAACACTGAAGCTTTCTTT. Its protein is CASSELSNTEAFF.

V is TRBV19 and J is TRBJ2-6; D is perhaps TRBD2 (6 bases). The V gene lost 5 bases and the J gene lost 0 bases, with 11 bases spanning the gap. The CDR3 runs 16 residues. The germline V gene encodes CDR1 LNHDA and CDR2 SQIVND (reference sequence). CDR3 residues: CASSPLGGSGANVLTF. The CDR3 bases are TGTGCCAGTAGTCCCCTCGGGGGCTCTGGGGCCAACGTCCTGACTTTC.

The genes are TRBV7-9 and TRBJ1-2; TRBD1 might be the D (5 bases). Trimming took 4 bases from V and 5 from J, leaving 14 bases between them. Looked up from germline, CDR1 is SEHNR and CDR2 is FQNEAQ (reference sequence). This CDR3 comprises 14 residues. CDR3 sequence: CASSSAGRGYGYTF. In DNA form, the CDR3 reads TGTGCCAGCAGCTCCGCGGGGAGGGGATATGGCTACACCTTC.

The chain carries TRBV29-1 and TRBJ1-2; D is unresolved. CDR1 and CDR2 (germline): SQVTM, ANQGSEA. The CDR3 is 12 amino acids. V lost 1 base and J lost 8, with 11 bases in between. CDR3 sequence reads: CSVEARLRGYTF. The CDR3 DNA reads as TGCAGCGTTGAAGCGCGGTTAAGAGGCTACACCTTC.

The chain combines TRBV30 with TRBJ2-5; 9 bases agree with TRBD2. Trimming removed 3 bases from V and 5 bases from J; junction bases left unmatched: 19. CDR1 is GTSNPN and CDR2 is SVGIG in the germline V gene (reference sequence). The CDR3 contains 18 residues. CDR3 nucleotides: TGTGCCTGGAGGCCACTTGCGGGGGGGCCAATGCCCAAGGAGACCCAGTACTTC. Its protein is CAWRPLAGGPMPKETQYF.

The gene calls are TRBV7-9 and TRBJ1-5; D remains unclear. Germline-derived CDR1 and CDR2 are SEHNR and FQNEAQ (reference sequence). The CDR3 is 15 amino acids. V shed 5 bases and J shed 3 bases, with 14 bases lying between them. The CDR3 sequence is CASSRFRDINQPQHF. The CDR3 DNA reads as TGTGCCAGCAGCCGTTTCCGGGATATCAATCAGCCCCAGCATTTT.

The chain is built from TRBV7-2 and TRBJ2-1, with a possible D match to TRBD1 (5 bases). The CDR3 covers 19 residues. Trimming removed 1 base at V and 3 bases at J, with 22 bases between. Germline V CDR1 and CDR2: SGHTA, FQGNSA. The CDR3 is CASSLVRQGSSVFYNEQFF. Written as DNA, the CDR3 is TGTGCCAGCAGCTTAGTCAGGCAGGGTTCTTCTGTATTCTACAATGAGCAGTTCTTC.

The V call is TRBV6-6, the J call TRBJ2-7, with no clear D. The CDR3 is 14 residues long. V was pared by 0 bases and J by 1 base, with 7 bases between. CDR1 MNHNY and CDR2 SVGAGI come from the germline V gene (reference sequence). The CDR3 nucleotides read TGTGCCAGCAGTTACTCCGCGGCTTCCTACGAGCAGTACTTC. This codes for CASSYSAASYEQYF.

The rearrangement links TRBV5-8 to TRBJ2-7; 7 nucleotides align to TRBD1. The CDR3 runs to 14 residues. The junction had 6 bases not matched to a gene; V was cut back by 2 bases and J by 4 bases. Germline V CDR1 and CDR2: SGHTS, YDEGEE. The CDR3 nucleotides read TGTGCCAGCAGCTTCAGGACAGGAACATACGAGCAGTACTTC. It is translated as CASSFRTGTYEQYF.

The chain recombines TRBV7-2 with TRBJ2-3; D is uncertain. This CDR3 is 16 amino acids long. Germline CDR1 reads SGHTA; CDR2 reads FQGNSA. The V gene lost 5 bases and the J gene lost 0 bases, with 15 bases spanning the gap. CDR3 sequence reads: CASSRSLGPSTDTQYF. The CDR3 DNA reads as TGTGCCAGCAGCCGATCTCTGGGCCCGAGCACAGATACGCAGTATTTT.

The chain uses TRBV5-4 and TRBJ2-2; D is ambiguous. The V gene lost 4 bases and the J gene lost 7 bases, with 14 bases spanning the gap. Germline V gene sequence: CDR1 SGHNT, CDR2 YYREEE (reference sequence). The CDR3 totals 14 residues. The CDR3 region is CASSLIVGVGELFF. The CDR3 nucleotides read TGTGCCAGCAGCCTTATAGTCGGAGTCGGGGAGCTGTTTTTT.

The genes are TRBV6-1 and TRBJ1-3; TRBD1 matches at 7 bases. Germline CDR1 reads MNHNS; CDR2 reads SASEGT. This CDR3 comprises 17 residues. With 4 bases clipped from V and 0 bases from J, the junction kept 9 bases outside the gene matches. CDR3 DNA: TGTGCCAGCAGTGTATCGACAGGGACCCTCTCTGGAAACACCATATATTTT. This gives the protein CASSVSTGTLSGNTIYF.

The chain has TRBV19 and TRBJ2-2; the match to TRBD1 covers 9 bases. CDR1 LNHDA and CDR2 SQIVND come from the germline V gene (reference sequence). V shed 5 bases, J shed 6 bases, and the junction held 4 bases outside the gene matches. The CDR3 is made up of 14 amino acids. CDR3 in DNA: TGTGCCAGTAGTCCCTGGGACAGGGCCGGGGAGCTGTTTTTT. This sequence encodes CASSPWDRAGELFF.